What follows is one T cell receptor (beta chain) and its context. The data derive from a study of blood T cell repertoires in COVID-19. At the level of the study: The United States, Italy and Spain provided the acute and convalescent COVID-19 samples. Sources were T cells, B-cell-depleted T cells, or PBMCs; the material itself was cDNA or gDNA.

Recovery meant two consecutive negative NP/OP PCR tests, professional clearance, or resolved symptoms. In the original analysis: Reference gene primer amplification yielded estimated nucleated cell counts. This table comes from immunoSEQ multiplex PCR, and its TCRdb copy is limited to in-frame clones, with some not included. V and J calls and clone size are those listed in that table; D and trimming were worked out from the DNA. The sample has over 150,000 clones, under 90% seen once. CDR3 length: 16 amino acids. V was clipped by 1 base and J by 0 bases, with 10 bases between them. CDR1 is SGHNT, CDR2 YENEEA, per germline.

The clonotype originates from a man aged 45 to 65 who had recovered from COVID-19. Source material: PBMCs or T cells enriched from blood (not recorded which). V and J are TRBV11-3 and TRBJ1-3; D remains ambiguous. CDR3 DNA sequence: TGTGCCAGCAGCTTAGTTACACCAACCTCTGGAAACACCATATATTTT. Amino acid sequence: CASSLVTPTSGNTIYF.